Detailed here is one T cell receptor (beta chain). The ends lost 5 bases at V and 4 bases at J; junction bases unmatched: 6. The CDR3 spans 14 residues. CDR1 is SNHLY and CDR2 is FYNNEI in the germline V gene. The data are from a study of cytomegalovirus exposure and HLA in healthy donors. About the research overall: Roughly 180 million T cells yielded roughly 100 million unique TCR beta sequences, as an earlier analysis found.

A multiplex PCR was run with 60 Vbeta primers and 13 Jbeta primers. Profiled with immunoSEQ multiplex PCR; TCRdb holds only in-frame clones, not every one. The sample lists over 85,000 clones; less than 75% were seen once. Sequencing was done on a sample of PBMCs. The clonotype originates from a man younger than 45 in good health and CMV-seronegative. The rearrangement uses TRBV2 and TRBJ1-1; 8 bases align to TRBD1. CDR3 in amino acids: CASSKGQGSTEAFF. CDR3 coding DNA: TGTGCCAGCAGTAAAGGACAGGGAAGCACTGAAGCTTTCTTT.